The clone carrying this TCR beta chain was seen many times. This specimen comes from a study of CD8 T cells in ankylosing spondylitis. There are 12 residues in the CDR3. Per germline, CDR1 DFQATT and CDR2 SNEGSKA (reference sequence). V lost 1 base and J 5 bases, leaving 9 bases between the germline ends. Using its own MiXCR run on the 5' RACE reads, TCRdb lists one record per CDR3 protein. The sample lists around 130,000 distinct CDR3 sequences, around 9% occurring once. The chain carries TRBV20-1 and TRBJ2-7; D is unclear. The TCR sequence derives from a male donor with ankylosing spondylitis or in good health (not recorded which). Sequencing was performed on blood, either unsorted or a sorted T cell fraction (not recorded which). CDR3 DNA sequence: TGCAGTGCTAGAGTTGTCGTCAACGAGCAGTACTTC. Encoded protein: CSARVVVNEQYF.